These 22 T cell receptor beta chains share one sample of origin, sequenced in a study of shared clonotypes between healthy human individuals. Data came from immunoSEQ multiplex PCR; TCRdb stores just in-frame clones and leaves some out. The repertoire holds 650,000 to 750,000 clones, about two thirds seen once, with approximately 2% in the top ten. The specimen sequenced was memory CD4+ T cells sorted from blood. Subset defined: CD45RA-negative fraction. The receptor source for this set is a woman in her twenties or thirties in good health.

This clone was detected only a few times. The rearrangement links TRBV12-1 to TRBJ2-5; the listed D gene, TRBD2, was not tested against the DNA. TRBV12-1 is classified as a pseudogene. The CDR3 is 14 amino acids. CDR3 DNA: TGTGCCAGCAGGAGACTAGCGCCTAAAGAGACCCAGTACTTC. This translates into CASRRLAPKETQYF.

The chain is built from TRBV7-2 and TRBJ2-3; the D is unclear. This CDR3 region has 13 residues. Trimming stripped 1 base from V and 2 bases from J, with 4 bases between. CDR1 and CDR2 from the germline V gene are SGHTA and FQGNSA. CDR3 in amino acids: CASSLGYTDTQYF. In DNA, the CDR3 is TGTGCCAGCAGCTTAGGATACACAGATACGCAGTATTTT.

The chain couples TRBV28 to TRBJ1-5; 8 nucleotides line up with TRBD1. The J segment lost 6 bases and the V segment lost 6 bases, leaving 7 bases of the junction unmatched. The CDR3 sequence is 14 residues long. From germline, CDR1 is MDHEN and CDR2 SYDVKM. The CDR3 nucleotides read TGTGCCAGCAGCGAGACAGGGGTGCGTCAGCCCCAGCATTTT. Residues: CASSETGVRQPQHF.

The chain carries TRBV11-2 and TRBJ2-2, with 16 bases matching TRBD2. V shed 5 bases and J 6 bases; nucleotides not matched to a gene: 9. This CDR3 comprises 18 residues. Germline V lookup: CDR1 SGHAT, CDR2 FQNNGV. This CDR3 reads CASSQRGLAGGPPGELFF. Here the CDR3 DNA reads TGTGCCAGCAGCCAACGGGGACTAGCGGGAGGGCCGCCCGGGGAGCTGTTTTTT.

This rearrangement joins TRBV7-9 to TRBJ1-5, with D perhaps matching TRBD1 (5 bases). The V and J ends lost 1 base and 7 bases respectively, with 14 bases between them. Per germline, CDR1 SEHNR and CDR2 FQNEAQ (reference sequence). The CDR3 runs 15 residues. CDR3 sequence reads: CASSLGDPEVQPQHF. The CDR3 DNA follows: TGTGCCAGCAGCTTAGGGGACCCGGAGGTCCAGCCCCAGCATTTT.

This clone was counted only a few times. The rearrangement joins TRBV6-6 to TRBJ1-2; 9 nucleotides match TRBD1. The CDR3 consists of 15 residues. The germline V gene encodes CDR1 MNHNY and CDR2 SVGAGI (reference sequence). Trimming removed 7 bases from V and 8 bases from J; junction bases left unmatched: 14. The CDR3 sequence is CASTPATTGGAGYTF. The CDR3 coding sequence is TGTGCCAGCACCCCAGCCACGACAGGGGGGGCGGGCTACACCTTC.

This sequence joins TRBV6-6 and TRBJ1-2; D uncertain. The CDR3 is made up of 15 amino acids. V shed 9 bases and J shed 2 bases, with 19 bases lying between them. In germline, CDR1 is MNHNY, CDR2 SVGAGI (reference sequence). The DNA for the CDR3 is TGTGCCAGTATCCGGGCCTCAGATCTGAACTATGGCTACACCTTC. Translating gives CASIRASDLNYGYTF.

The chain combines TRBV18 with TRBJ1-1, with a weak D call TRBD1 (5 bases). CDR1 is KGHSH and CDR2 is LQKENI in the germline V gene. The V gene lost 3 bases and the J gene lost 1 base, with 12 bases spanning the gap. The CDR3 covers 15 residues. The CDR3, as DNA: TGTGCCAGCTCACCGGTGGGGACTCGGAACACTGAAGCTTTCTTT. This gives the protein CASSPVGTRNTEAFF. The entire variable domain, with the rest obtained from reference TRBV18 and TRBJ1-1, is as follows: NAGVMQNPRHLVRRRGQEARLRCSPMKGHSHVYWYRQLPEEGLKFMVYLQKENIIDESGMPKERFSAEFPKEGPSILRIQQVVRGDSAAYFCASSPVGTRNTEAFFGQGTRLTVV.

The chain is built from TRBV28 and TRBJ1-4, with D tentatively TRBD1 (6 bases). Per germline, CDR1 MDHEN and CDR2 SYDVKM. V dropped 3 bases and J dropped 7 bases, with 12 bases sitting between them. The CDR3 has 14 residues. The CDR3 nucleotides are TGTGCCAGCAGTTTGACAGGTCGGAGTGAAAAACTGTTTTTT. It encodes CASSLTGRSEKLFF.

V is TRBV19 and J is TRBJ2-4; 14 bases align to TRBD2. Trimming removed 6 bases from V and 7 bases from J; junction bases left unmatched: 8. The CDR3 length is 16 residues. Germline CDR1 LNHDA, CDR2 SQIVND (reference sequence). The CDR3 protein is CASRPGTSGSLNIQYF. The CDR3 DNA follows: TGTGCCAGTAGACCCGGGACTAGCGGGAGTCTGAACATTCAGTACTTC.

The chain couples TRBV9 to TRBJ2-3; D is unresolved. This CDR3 is built from 14 residues. Germline V lookup: CDR1 SGDLS, CDR2 YYNGEE. Trimming pared 3 bases from V and 7 bases from J, leaving 15 bases between. The CDR3 is CASSGIFFANTQYF. The DNA for the CDR3 is TGTGCCAGCAGCGGAATATTCTTTGCGAATACGCAGTATTTT.

This clone appeared a single time. V and J are TRBV7-1 and TRBJ1-2; D remains ambiguous. TRBV7-1 is sorted into the ORF group, with uncertain function. Between the trimmed V and J ends, which lost 5 bases and 7 bases, there was a span of 11 bases. This CDR3 comprises 12 residues. CDR3 sequence: CASSQDWAGYTF. The CDR3 DNA reads as TGTGCCAGCAGCCAAGATTGGGCTGGCTACACCTTC.

In this sample, this clone turned up once. Given a far larger clone just one base away, this is likely a sequencing read error. The sample carries other DNA sequences with the same CDR3. The chain carries TRBV5-1 and TRBJ2-5; D remains ambiguous. Germline V gene lookup returns CDR1 SGHRS and CDR2 YFSETQ. V shed 4 bases and J shed 2 bases, with 3 bases lying between them. The CDR3 has 11 residues. DNA of the CDR3: TGCGCCAGCAGCACGCAAGAGACCCAGTACTTC. It translates to CASSTQETQYF.

CDR3 residues: CASSTLQGAIAYNEQFF. In nucleotides, the CDR3 is TGTGCCAGCAGTACTCTACAGGGGGCAATCGCGTACAATGAGCAGTTCTTC. The chain has TRBV28 and TRBJ2-1, with 9 bases matching TRBD1. Germline V gene sequence: CDR1 MDHEN, CDR2 SYDVKM. The V and J ends lost 5 bases and 4 bases, in that order; junction bases with no gene match: 12. The CDR3 has 17 amino acids.

This clone was counted a single time. The V gene is TRBV19, the J gene TRBJ2-1; no reliable D call. Trimming took off 3 bases at V and 2 bases at J, with 11 bases between the two ends. The CDR3 totals 15 residues. In germline, CDR1 is LNHDA, CDR2 SQIVND (reference sequence). The CDR3 DNA reads as TGTGCCAGTAGTATCGAGCTGACACCCTACAATGAGCAGTTCTTC. Protein product: CASSIELTPYNEQFF.

On this clone: One junction end disagrees with the germline gene, perhaps due to a read error. V and J are TRBV19 and TRBJ1-1; D remains unclear. The CDR3 loop spans 13 amino acids. Germline CDR1 is LNHDA and CDR2 is SQIVND (reference sequence). The CDR3 loop reads CASSDAQNTEAFF. In nucleotides, the CDR3 is TGTGCCAGTAGCGACGCGCAGAACACTGAGGCTTTCTTT.

DNA for the CDR3: TGTGCCAGTAGTACCCAGGAGGATACGCAGTATTTT. Translation gives CASSTQEDTQYF. V gene TRBV19 combines with J gene TRBJ2-3, with D uncertain. V was shortened by 4 bases and J by 6 bases, with 8 bases between the two germline ends. Germline CDR1 LNHDA, CDR2 SQIVND (reference sequence). The CDR3 covers 12 residues. The full variable domain, rest sourced from reference TRBV19 and TRBJ2-3, is DGGITQSPKYLFRKEGQNVTLSCEQNLNHDAMYWYRQDPGQGLRLIYYSQIVNDFQKGDIAEGYSVSREKKESFPLTVTSAQKNPTAFYLCASSTQEDTQYFGPGTRLTVL.

This chain connects TRBV18 to TRBJ2-3; the match to TRBD2 covers 11 bases. Germline V gene data show CDR1 as KGHSH and CDR2 as LQKENI. This CDR3 comprises 16 residues. Trimming cost V 4 bases and J 2 bases; bases outside gene matches: 5. CDR3 in amino acids: CASSLGTSGTTDTQYF. The CDR3 nucleotides are TGTGCCAGCTCACTCGGGACTAGCGGAACCACAGATACGCAGTATTTT.

This clone was detected a few times. This chain connects TRBV19 to TRBJ1-1, with D perhaps matching TRBD1 (5 bases). CDR1 and CDR2 (germline): LNHDA, SQIVND (reference sequence). The CDR3 consists of 13 residues. Between the trimmed V and J ends, which lost 3 bases and 4 bases, there was a span of 9 bases. The CDR3 reads CASSMGVRTEAFF. Written as DNA, the CDR3 is TGTGCCAGTAGTATGGGGGTCCGCACTGAAGCTTTCTTT.

Comments on this clone: The same CDR3 can be traced to other DNA sequences in this sample. This rearrangement joins TRBV9 to TRBJ2-3; D possibly corresponds to TRBD1 (6 bases). Germline V lookup: CDR1 SGDLS, CDR2 YYNGEE. The CDR3 totals 16 residues. Trimming took off 0 bases at V and 0 bases at J, with 11 bases between the two ends. The CDR3 nucleotides are TGTGCCAGCAGCGTAGCCCCTAGGGGGAGCACAGATACGCAGTATTTT. Its protein product is CASSVAPRGSTDTQYF.

As DNA, the CDR3 is TGTGCCAGCAGCCCTAGACTTTCAGATACGCAGTATTTT. This sequence encodes CASSPRLSDTQYF. The chain carries TRBV7-9 and TRBJ2-3; D remains unclear. Trimming removed 5 bases at V and 4 bases at J, with 10 bases between. Germline assignment: CDR1 SEHNR and CDR2 FQNEAQ (reference sequence). The CDR3 runs to 13 residues.

A note on this clone: Other nucleotide sequences from this sample produce the same CDR3. The J gene is TRBJ1-5, the V gene TRBV18; D is undetermined. The CDR3 spans 13 residues. The germline CDR1 and CDR2 sequences are KGHSH and LQKENI. Trimming stripped 2 bases from V and 0 bases from J, with 2 bases between. The CDR3 nucleotides are TGTGCCAGCTCACCAGATAGCAATCAGCCCCAGCATTTT. The encoded protein is CASSPDSNQPQHF.